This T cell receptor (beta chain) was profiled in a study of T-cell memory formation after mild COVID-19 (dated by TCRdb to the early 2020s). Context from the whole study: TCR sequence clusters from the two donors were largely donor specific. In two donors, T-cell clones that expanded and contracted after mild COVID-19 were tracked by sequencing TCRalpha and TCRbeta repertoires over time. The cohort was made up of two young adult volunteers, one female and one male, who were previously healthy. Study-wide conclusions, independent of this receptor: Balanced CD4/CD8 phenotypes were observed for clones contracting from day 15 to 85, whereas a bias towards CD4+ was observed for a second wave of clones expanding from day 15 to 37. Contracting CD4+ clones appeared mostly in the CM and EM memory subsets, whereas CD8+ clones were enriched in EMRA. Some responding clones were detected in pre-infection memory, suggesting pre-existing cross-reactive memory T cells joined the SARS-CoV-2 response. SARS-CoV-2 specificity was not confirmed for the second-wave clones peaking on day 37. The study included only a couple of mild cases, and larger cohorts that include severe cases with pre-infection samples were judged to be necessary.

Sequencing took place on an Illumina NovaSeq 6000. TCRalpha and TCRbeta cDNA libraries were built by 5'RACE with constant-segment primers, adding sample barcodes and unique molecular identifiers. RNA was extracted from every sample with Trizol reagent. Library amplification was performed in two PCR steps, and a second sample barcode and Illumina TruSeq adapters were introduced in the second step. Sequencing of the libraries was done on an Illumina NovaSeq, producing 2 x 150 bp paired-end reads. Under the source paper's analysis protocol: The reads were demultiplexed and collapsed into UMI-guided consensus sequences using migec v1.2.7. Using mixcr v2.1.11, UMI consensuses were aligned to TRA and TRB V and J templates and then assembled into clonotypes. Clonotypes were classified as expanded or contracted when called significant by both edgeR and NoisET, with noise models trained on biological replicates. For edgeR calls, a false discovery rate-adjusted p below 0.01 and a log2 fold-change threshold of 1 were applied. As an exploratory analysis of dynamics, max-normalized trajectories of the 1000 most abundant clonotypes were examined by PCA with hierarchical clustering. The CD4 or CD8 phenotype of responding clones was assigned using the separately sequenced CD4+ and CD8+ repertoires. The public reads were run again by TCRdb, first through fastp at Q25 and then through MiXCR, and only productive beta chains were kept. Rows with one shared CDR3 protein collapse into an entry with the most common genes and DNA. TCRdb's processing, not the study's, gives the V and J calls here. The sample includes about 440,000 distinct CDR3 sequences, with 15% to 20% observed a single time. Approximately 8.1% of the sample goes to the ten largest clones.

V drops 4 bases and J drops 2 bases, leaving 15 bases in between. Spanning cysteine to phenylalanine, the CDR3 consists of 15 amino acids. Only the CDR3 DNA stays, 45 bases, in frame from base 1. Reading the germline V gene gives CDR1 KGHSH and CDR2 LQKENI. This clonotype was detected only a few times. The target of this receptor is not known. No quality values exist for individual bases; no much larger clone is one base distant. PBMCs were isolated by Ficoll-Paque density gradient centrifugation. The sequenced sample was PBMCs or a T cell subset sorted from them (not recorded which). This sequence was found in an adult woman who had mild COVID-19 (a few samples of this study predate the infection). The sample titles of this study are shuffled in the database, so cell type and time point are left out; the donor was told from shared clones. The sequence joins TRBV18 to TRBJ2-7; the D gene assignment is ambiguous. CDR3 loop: CASSLLAGRPYEQYF. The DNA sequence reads TGTGCCAGCTCACTACTTGCCGGCAGACCCTACGAGCAGTACTTC.